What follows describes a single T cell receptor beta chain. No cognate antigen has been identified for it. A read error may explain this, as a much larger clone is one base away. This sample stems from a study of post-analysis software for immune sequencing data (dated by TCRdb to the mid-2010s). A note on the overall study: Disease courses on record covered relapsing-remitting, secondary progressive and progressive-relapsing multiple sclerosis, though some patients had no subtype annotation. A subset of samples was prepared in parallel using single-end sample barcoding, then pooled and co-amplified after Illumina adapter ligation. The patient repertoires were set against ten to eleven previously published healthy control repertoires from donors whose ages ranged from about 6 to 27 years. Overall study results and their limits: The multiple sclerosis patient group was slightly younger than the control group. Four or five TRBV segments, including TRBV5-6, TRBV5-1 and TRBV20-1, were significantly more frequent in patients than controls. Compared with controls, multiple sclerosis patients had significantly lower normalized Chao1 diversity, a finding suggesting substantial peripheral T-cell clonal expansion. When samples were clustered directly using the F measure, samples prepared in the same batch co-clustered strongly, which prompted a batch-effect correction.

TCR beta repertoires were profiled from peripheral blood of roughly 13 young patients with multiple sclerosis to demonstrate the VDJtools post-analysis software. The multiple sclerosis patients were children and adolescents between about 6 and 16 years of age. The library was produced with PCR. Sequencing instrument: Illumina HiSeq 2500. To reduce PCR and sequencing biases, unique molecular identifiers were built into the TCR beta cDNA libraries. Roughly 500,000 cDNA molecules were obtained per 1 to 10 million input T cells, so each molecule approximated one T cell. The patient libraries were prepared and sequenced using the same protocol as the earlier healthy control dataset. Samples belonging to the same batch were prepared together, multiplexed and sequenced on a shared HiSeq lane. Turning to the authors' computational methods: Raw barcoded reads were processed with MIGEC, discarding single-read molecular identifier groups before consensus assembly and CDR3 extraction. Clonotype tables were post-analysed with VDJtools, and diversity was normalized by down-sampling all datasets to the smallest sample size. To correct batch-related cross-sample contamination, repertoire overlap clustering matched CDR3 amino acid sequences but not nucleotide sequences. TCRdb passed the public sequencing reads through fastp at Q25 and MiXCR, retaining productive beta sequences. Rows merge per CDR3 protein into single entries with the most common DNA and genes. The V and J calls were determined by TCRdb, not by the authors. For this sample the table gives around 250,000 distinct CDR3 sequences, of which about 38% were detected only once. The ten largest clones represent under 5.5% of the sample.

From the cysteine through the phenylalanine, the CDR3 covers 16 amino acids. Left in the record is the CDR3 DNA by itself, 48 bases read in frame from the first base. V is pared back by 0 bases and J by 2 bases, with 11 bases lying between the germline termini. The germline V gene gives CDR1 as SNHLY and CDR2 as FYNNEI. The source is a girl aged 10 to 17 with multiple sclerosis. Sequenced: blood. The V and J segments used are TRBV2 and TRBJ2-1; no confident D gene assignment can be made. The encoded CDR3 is CASSEAPRSPYNEQFF. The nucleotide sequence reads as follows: TGTGCCAGCAGTGAAGCCCCCCGGAGTCCCTACAATGAGCAGTTCTTC.